This record concerns one T cell receptor beta chain sequence. Its antigen is still unknown. The CDR3 sequence is 15 residues long. Looked up from germline, CDR1 is SGHDT and CDR2 is YYEEEE. Trimming cost V 2 bases and J 2 bases, with 13 bases left between them. The data were taken from a study of cytomegalovirus exposure and HLA in healthy donors. Primers included in the PCR were 60 Vbeta and 13 Jbeta primers. In the authors' workflow: Unique TCR beta chains numbered approximately 80 million in a later analysis, with roughly 11 million shared. Sequenced by immunoSEQ multiplex PCR; TCRdb stores in-frame clones only, minus some. The V and J calls and clone size are taken from that table; D and trimming were inferred from the DNA. The table shows 55,000 to 75,000 clones, with approximately 81% occurring only once. Study-level results: Later genetic work tied a missense DCLRE1C variant to beta-chain V and J trimming.

Sequenced input: PBMCs. This TCR was recovered from a woman under 40 in good health and CMV-seropositive. The genes are TRBV5-6 and TRBJ1-1; D is undetermined. In nucleotides, the CDR3 is TGTGCCAGCAGCTTATCGACAAAGATTAACACTGAAGCTTTCTTT. This gives the protein CASSLSTKINTEAFF.